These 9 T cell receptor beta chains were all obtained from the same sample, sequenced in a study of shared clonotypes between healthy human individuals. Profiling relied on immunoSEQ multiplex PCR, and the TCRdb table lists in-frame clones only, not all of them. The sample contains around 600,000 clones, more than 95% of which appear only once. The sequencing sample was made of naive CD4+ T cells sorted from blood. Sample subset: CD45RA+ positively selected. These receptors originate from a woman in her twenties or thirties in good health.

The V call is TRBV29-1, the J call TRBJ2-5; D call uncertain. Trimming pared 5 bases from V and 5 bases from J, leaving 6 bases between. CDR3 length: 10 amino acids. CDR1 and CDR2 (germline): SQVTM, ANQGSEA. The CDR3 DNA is TGCAGCGTTTCGGTGGAGACCCAGTACTTC. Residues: CSVSVETQYF.

CDR3 residues: CASSSETGDNYGYTF. The CDR3 DNA follows: TGTGCCAGCAGTTCCGAGACAGGGGATAACTATGGCTACACCTTC. V is TRBV28 and J is TRBJ1-2; 8 bases line up with TRBD1. The CDR3 runs 15 residues. The ends lost 4 bases at V and 1 base at J; junction bases unmatched: 5. The V gene's germline CDR1 is MDHEN and CDR2 SYDVKM.

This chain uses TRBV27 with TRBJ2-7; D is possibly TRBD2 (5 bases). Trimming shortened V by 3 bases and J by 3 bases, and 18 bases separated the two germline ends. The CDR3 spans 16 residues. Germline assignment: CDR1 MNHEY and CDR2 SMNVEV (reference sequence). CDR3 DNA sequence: TGTGCCAGCAGTTTTCCCCCTAGGATAGCGTACTACGAGCAGTACTTC. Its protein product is CASSFPPRIAYYEQYF.

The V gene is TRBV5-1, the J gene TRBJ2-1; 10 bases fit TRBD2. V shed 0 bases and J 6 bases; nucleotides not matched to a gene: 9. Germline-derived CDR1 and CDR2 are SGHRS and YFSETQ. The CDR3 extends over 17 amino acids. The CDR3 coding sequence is TGCGCCAGCAGCTTGGAAGCGGGAGGGCCCTCAAGCAATGAGCAGTTCTTC. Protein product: CASSLEAGGPSSNEQFF.

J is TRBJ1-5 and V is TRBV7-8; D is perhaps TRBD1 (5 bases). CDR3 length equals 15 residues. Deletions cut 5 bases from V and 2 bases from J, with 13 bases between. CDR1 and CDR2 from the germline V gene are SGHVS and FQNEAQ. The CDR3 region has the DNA TGTGCCAGCAGCGCCCCAGGGAGAGGCAATCAGCCCCAGCATTTT. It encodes CASSAPGRGNQPQHF.

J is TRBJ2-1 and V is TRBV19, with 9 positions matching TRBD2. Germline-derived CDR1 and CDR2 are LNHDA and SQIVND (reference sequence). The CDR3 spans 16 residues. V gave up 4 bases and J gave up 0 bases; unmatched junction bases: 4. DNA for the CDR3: TGTGCCAGTAGTACCCTAGCGGGATTCTCCTACAATGAGCAGTTCTTC. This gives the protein CASSTLAGFSYNEQFF.

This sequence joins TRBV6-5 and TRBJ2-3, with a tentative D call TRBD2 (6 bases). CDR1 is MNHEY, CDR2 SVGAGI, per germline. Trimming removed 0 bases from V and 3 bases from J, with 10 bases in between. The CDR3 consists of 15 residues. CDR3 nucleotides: TGTGCCAGCAGTTACTCGGCGGGAATAACAGATACGCAGTATTTT. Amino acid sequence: CASSYSAGITDTQYF.

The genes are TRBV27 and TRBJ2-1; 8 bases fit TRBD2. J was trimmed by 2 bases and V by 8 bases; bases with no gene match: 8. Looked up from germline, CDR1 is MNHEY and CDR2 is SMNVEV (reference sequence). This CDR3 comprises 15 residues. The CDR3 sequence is CASGRGGGPYNEQFF. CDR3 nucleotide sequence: TGTGCCAGCGGTCGGGGGGGAGGACCCTACAATGAGCAGTTCTTC.

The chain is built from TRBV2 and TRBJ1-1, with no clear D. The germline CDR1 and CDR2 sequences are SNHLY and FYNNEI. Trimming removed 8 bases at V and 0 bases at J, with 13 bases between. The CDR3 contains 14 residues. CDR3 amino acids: CASGRLEMNTEAFF. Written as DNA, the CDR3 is TGTGCCAGCGGACGTCTGGAAATGAACACTGAAGCTTTCTTT.